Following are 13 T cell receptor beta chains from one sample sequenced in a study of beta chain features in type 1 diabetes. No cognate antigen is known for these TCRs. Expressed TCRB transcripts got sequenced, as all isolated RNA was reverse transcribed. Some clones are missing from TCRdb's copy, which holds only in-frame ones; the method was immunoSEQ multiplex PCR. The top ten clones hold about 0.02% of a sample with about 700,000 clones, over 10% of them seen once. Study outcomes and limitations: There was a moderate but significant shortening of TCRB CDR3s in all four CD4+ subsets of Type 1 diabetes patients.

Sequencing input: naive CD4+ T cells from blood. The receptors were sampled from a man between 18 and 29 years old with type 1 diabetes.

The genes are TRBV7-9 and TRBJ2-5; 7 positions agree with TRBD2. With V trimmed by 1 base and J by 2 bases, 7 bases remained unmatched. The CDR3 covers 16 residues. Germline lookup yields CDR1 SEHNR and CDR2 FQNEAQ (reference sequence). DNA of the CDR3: TGTGCCAGCAGCTTAGACGGTCGGGGGGATCAAGAGACCCAGTACTTC. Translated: CASSLDGRGDQETQYF.

The CDR3 region is CASRGNEQFF. The CDR3 coding sequence is TGCGCCAGCAGGGGGAATGAGCAGTTCTTC. This chain connects TRBV10-1 to TRBJ2-1; D is unclear. Germline CDR1 is WNHNN and CDR2 is SYGVQD (reference sequence). V dropped 6 bases and J dropped 7 bases, with 4 bases sitting between them. This CDR3 has 10 residues.

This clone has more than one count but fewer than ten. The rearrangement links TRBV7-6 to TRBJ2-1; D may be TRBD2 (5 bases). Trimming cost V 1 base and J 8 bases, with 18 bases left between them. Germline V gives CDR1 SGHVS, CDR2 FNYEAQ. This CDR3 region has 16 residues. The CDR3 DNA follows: TGTGCCAGCAGCTTAGAAATCCCTGGATCGGGGTATGAGCAGTTCTTC. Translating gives CASSLEIPGSGYEQFF.

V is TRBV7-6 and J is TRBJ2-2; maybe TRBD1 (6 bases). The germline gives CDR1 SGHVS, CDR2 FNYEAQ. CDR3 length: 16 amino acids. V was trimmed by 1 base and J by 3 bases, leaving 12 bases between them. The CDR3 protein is CASSLGQASDTGELFF. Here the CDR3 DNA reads TGTGCCAGCAGCTTAGGACAGGCCTCGGACACCGGGGAGCTGTTTTTT.

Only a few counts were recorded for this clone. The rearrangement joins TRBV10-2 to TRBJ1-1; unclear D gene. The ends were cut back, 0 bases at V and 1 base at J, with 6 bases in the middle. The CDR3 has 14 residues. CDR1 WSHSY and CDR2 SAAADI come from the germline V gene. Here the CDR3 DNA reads TGCGCCAGCAGTGAGTCGAGAGCGAACACTGAAGCTTTCTTT. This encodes CASSESRANTEAFF.

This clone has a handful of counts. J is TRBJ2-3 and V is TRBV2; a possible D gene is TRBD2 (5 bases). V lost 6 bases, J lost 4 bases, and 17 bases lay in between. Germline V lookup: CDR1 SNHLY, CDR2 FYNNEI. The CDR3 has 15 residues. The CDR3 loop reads CASRTTGERADTQYF. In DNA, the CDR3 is TGTGCCAGCAGGACGACTGGGGAGCGTGCAGATACGCAGTATTTT.

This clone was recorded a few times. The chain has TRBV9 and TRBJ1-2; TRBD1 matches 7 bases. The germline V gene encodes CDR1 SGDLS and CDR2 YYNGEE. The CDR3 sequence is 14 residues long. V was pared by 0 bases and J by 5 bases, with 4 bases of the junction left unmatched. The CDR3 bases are TGTGCCAGCAGCGTAGAGGGGGCCGGGTATGGCTACACCTTC. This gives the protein CASSVEGAGYGYTF.

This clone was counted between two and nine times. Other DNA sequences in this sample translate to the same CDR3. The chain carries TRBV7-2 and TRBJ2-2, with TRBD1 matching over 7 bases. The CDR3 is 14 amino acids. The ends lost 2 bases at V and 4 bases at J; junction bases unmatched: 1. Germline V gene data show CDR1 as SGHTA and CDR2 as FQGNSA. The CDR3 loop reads CASSLSGGTGELFF. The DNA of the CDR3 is TGTGCCAGCAGCTTATCAGGGGGCACCGGGGAGCTGTTTTTT. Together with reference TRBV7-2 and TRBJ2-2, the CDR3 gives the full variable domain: GAGVSQSPSNKVTEKGKDVELRCDPISGHTALYWYRQSLGQGLEFLIYFQGNSAPDKSGLPSDRFSAERTGGSVSTLTIQRTQQEDSAVYLCASSLSGGTGELFFGEGSRLTVL.

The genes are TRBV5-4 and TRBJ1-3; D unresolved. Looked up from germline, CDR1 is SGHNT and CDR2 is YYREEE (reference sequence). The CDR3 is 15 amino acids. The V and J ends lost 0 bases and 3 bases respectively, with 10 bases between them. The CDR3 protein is CASSLGTRDGNTIYF. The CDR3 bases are TGTGCCAGCAGCTTGGGGACGAGAGATGGAAACACCATATATTTT. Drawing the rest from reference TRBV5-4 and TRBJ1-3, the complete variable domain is ETGVTQSPTHLIKTRGQQVTLRCSSQSGHNTVSWYQQALGQGPQFIFQYYREEENGRGNFPPRFSGLQFPNYSSELNVNALELDDSALYLCASSLGTRDGNTIYFGEGSWLTVV.

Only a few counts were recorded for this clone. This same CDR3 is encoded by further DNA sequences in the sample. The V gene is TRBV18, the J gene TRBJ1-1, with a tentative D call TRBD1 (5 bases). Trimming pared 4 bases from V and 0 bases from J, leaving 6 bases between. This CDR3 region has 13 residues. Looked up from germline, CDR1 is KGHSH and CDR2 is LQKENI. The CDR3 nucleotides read TGTGCCAGCTCACAGGGGCTGAACACTGAAGCTTTCTTT. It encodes CASSQGLNTEAFF.

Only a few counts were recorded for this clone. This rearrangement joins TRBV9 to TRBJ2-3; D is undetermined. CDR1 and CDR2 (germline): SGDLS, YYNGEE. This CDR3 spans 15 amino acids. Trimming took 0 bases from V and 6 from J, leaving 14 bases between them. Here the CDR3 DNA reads TGTGCCAGCAGCGTAGGACTCTTCGTGGGGGATACGCAGTATTTT. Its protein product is CASSVGLFVGDTQYF.

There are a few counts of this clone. The CDR3 DNA reads TGTGCCAGCAGCCTCCTAAGCGGGGCCAGCACAGATACGCAGTATTTT. Translation gives CASSLLSGASTDTQYF. V usage is TRBV11-2 and J usage is TRBJ2-3; 7 nucleotides match TRBD2. Trimming at V came to 5 bases and at J to 0 bases, leaving 8 bases not matched to a gene. The CDR3 runs 16 residues. The germline gives CDR1 SGHAT, CDR2 FQNNGV.

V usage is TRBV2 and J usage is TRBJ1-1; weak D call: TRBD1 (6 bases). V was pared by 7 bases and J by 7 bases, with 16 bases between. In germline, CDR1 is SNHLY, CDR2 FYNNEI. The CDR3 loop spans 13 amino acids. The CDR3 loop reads CASTTSTGNEAFF. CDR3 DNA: TGTGCCAGCACCACTTCGACAGGCAATGAAGCTTTCTTT. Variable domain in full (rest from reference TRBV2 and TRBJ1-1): EPEVTQTPSHQVTQMGQEVILRCVPISNHLYFYWYRQILGQKVEFLVSFYNNEISEKSEIFDDQFSVERPDGSNFTLKIRSTKLEDSAMYFCASTTSTGNEAFFGQGTRLTVV.